The T cell receptor delta chain described here comes from a study of gamma-delta chains in newborns, infants, children. Looking at the study overall: Innate gammadelta T cells reportedly expand polyclonally right after birth, driven by microbial exposure, per the title.

Per the germline V gene, CDR1 is GEAIGNYY and CDR2 is EKD. CDR3 length equals 22 residues. This clone was seen a few times. At one end, the junction sequence differs from germline, possibly due to a read error. TCRdb reran clone calling via CATT on the reads. The sample yields fewer than 14,000 delta-chain clones, 3.5% seen once. The source is a child who was a newborn, infant or young child, either healthy, febrile or measles-vaccinated (not recorded which). The specimen was blood. The genes are TRDV2 and TRDJ3; TRDD3 agrees at 13 bases. In DNA form, the CDR3 reads TGTGCCTGTGACACCGGACTACTGGGGGATACGTCCCGGTCCTGGGACATCCGACAGATGTTTTTC. It codes for CACDTGLLGDTSRSWDIRQMFF.